These T cell receptor beta chains were read from a single sample in a study of cytomegalovirus exposure and HLA in healthy donors. TCRdb's table, derived via immunoSEQ multiplex PCR, lists solely in-frame clones and lacks some. The sample lists about 99,000 clones, about three quarters seen once, with roughly 6% in the top ten. The sequencing input was PBMCs. These receptors originate from a man aged 60 to 69 in good health and CMV-seropositive. The CDR3 runs from the conserved cysteine through the conserved F or W. A D gene is named only where the DNA matches it firmly. Clone size is given for some rows only: seen once, a few or many times, or a class if the clone is expanded.

d_gene: NA; j_gene: TRBJ2-7; abundance: NA; v_gene: TRBV11-2; CDR3aa: CASSPSLSYEQYF; CDR3nt: TGTGCCAGCAGTCCGTCTTTGTCCTACGAGCAGTACTTC
d_gene: NA; j_gene: TRBJ1-5; abundance: NA; v_gene: TRBV5-5; CDR3aa: CASSFQAGSNQPQHF; CDR3nt: TGTGCCAGCAGCTTCCAAGCTGGTAGCAATCAGCCCCAGCATTTT
d_gene: TRBD1; j_gene: TRBJ1-2; abundance: NA; v_gene: TRBV5-1; CDR3aa: CASSLEGQGMDGYTF; CDR3nt: TGCGCCAGCAGCTTGGAGGGACAGGGGATGGATGGCTACACCTTC
d_gene: TRBD1; j_gene: TRBJ1-1; abundance: few; v_gene: TRBV2; CDR3aa: CASSEPGQGEAFF; CDR3nt: TGTGCCAGCAGTGAACCCGGACAGGGGGAAGCTTTCTTT
d_gene: TRBD1; j_gene: TRBJ2-7; abundance: NA; v_gene: TRBV29-1; CDR3aa: CSVATGGTSYEQYF; CDR3nt: TGCAGCGTTGCCACAGGGGGCACATCCTACGAGCAGTACTTC
d_gene: NA; j_gene: TRBJ2-5; abundance: NA; v_gene: TRBV29-1; CDR3aa: CSVVGGQETQYF; CDR3nt: TGCAGCGTTGTAGGAGGCCAAGAGACCCAGTACTTC
d_gene: NA; j_gene: TRBJ2-1; abundance: NA; v_gene: TRBV18; CDR3aa: CASSLQVHNEQFF; CDR3nt: TGTGCCAGCTCACTGCAGGTCCACAATGAGCAGTTCTTC
d_gene: TRBD2; j_gene: TRBJ2-1; abundance: NA; v_gene: TRBV19; CDR3aa: CASIAAGLPNEQFF; CDR3nt: TGTGCCAGTATCGCAGCGGGGCTACCAAATGAGCAGTTCTTC
d_gene: NA; j_gene: TRBJ1-2; abundance: few; v_gene: TRBV5-1; CDR3aa: CASQPSERSKGYTF; CDR3nt: TGCGCCAGTCAACCCTCGGAGAGATCGAAAGGCTACACCTTC
d_gene: NA; j_gene: TRBJ2-7; abundance: NA; v_gene: TRBV28; CDR3aa: CASSYEIPGNSYEQYF; CDR3nt: TGTGCCAGCAGTTATGAGATCCCCGGGAACTCCTACGAGCAGTACTTC
d_gene: TRBD1; j_gene: TRBJ2-1; abundance: NA; v_gene: TRBV12-5; CDR3aa: CASGAEGAYNEQFF; CDR3nt: TGTGCTAGTGGAGCCGAGGGGGCTTATAATGAGCAGTTCTTC
d_gene: NA; j_gene: TRBJ1-3; abundance: NA; v_gene: TRBV6-5; CDR3aa: CASSYGVVSGNTIYF; CDR3nt: TGTGCCAGCAGTTACGGTGTAGTCTCTGGAAACACCATATATTTT
d_gene: TRBD1; j_gene: TRBJ2-7; abundance: once; v_gene: TRBV2; CDR3aa: CASSLGDRAPFPPSYEQYF; CDR3nt: TGTGCCAGCAGCCTGGGGGACAGGGCCCCATTTCCACCAAGCTACGAGCAGTACTTC
d_gene: TRBD1; j_gene: TRBJ2-1; abundance: NA; v_gene: TRBV7-9; CDR3aa: CASRFGTGVYEQFF; CDR3nt: TGTGCCAGCAGGTTCGGGACAGGGGTGTATGAGCAGTTCTTC
d_gene: NA; j_gene: TRBJ1-1; abundance: NA; v_gene: TRBV7-2; CDR3aa: CASSGRARNTEAFF; CDR3nt: TGTGCCAGCAGCGGGAGAGCCCGGAACACTGAAGCTTTCTTT
d_gene: TRBD1; j_gene: TRBJ1-5; abundance: NA; v_gene: TRBV2; CDR3aa: CASRTTGLLNQPQHF; CDR3nt: TGTGCCAGCAGGACGACAGGGCTCCTGAATCAGCCCCAGCATTTT
d_gene: NA; j_gene: TRBJ1-1; abundance: NA; v_gene: TRBV18; CDR3aa: CASSPGQTPNTEAFF; CDR3nt: TGTGCCAGCTCACCGGGACAAACCCCCAACACTGAAGCTTTCTTT
d_gene: NA; j_gene: TRBJ2-3; abundance: NA; v_gene: TRBV19; CDR3aa: CASSIDTLADTQYF; CDR3nt: TGTGCCAGTAGTATAGATACTCTCGCTGATACGCAGTATTTT
d_gene: NA; j_gene: TRBJ1-4; abundance: NA; v_gene: TRBV10-1; CDR3aa: CASSESRQSELSEKLFF; CDR3nt: TGCGCCAGCAGTGAGTCGAGGCAGTCGGAGCTTAGTGAAAAACTGTTTTTT
d_gene: NA; j_gene: TRBJ1-2; abundance: NA; v_gene: TRBV19; CDR3aa: CASSISTGFYGYTF; CDR3nt: TGTGCCAGTAGTATCTCGACAGGCTTCTATGGCTACACCTTC
d_gene: NA; j_gene: TRBJ1-6; abundance: few; v_gene: TRBV4-2; CDR3aa: CASSQGSYNSPLHF; CDR3nt: TGTGCCAGCAGCCAAGGTAGCTATAATTCACCCCTCCACTTT
d_gene: NA; j_gene: TRBJ2-3; abundance: NA; v_gene: TRBV7-2; CDR3aa: CASNRQDTQYF; CDR3nt: TGTGCCAGCAATCGACAGGATACGCAGTATTTT
d_gene: NA; j_gene: TRBJ1-1; abundance: NA; v_gene: TRBV11-2; CDR3aa: CASSLSGNVNTEAFF; CDR3nt: TGTGCCAGCAGTCTCTCAGGGAACGTGAACACTGAAGCTTTCTTT